This T cell receptor (beta chain) came from a study of cytomegalovirus exposure and HLA in healthy donors. Primers: 60 Vbeta forward and 13 Jbeta reverse. The data were produced by immunoSEQ multiplex PCR, yet TCRdb's version contains in-frame clones alone and is incomplete. The sample yields 140,000 to 150,000 clones, around 79% seen once. The CDR3 extends over 14 amino acids. V lost 1 base and J lost 9, with 16 bases in between. Germline-derived CDR1 and CDR2 are LNHNV and YYDKDF (reference sequence). The chain combines TRBV15 with TRBJ2-7, with D possibly TRBD1 on 6 matching bases. The source is a woman in her twenties or thirties in good health and CMV-seronegative. Sequencing used PBMCs. CDR3 nucleotides: TGTGCCACCAGCAGAGTGGGGGCCGATACGGCGCAGTACTTC. Translating it yields CATSRVGADTAQYF.